This is a list of T cell receptor beta chains from one sample in a study of radiotherapy plus CTLA-4 blockade in lung cancer. Assay used: immunoSEQ multiplex PCR; TCRdb lists only in-frame clones, some missing. The sample lists tens of thousands of clones, around 81% seen once, with roughly 23% in the top ten. This specimen was peripheral blood, taken from a patient treated with radiotherapy plus ipilimumab. Receptors were obtained from a human donor with non-small cell lung cancer whose response to radiotherapy plus ipilimumab could not be evaluated. Some clones in this sample may be carry-over from other donors' samples. Both conserved end residues are part of each CDR3.

V	J	CDR3
TRBV4-2	TRBJ1-3	CASSLGPTGNTIYF
TRBV6-1	-	CASSASDLVEQYF
TRBV6-5	TRBJ1-1	CASKQGMNTEAFF
TRBV6-6	TRBJ2-3	CAVKGETDTQYF
TRBV7-9	TRBJ2-5	CASSLGGQETQYF
TRBV11-2	TRBJ2-7	CASSSLKQDYEQYF
TRBV18	TRBJ1-5	CASSDSSNQPQHF
TRBV5-1	TRBJ2-7	CASSSPPSGTYEQYF
TRBV5-1	TRBJ2-1	CASSLGPGGYNEQFF
TRBV6-5	TRBJ2-7	CASSYATGVYEQYF
TRBV13	TRBJ1-5	CASSSGTGRVNQPQHF
TRBV5-1	TRBJ1-3	CASSPTGGSGNTIYF
TRBV7-2	TRBJ2-3	CASSPIGQGRGDTQYF
TRBV4-1	TRBJ1-5	CASSQDLGTAGSPQHF
TRBV21-1	TRBJ2-2	CASFPPGFGELFF
TRBV5-8	TRBJ2-1	CASSLVVSGGLYNEQFF
TRBV4-2	TRBJ1-4	CASSSLGATNEKLFF
TRBV6-5	TRBJ2-4	CASSYVTSGGANIQYF
TRBV5-5	TRBJ2-2	CASSLGGMDTGELFF
TRBV6-5	TRBJ2-3	CASSYSNGDTDTQYF
TRBV7-2	TRBJ1-1	CASSPPAAISTEAFF
TRBV5-1	TRBJ2-5	CASSLQGAVVETQYF
TRBV27	TRBJ1-2	CASSLDRGGYGYTF
TRBV10-3	-	CAISGASGSSYEQYF
TRBV9	TRBJ2-2	CASTPGGPNTGELFF
TRBV7-2	TRBJ2-2	CASSPGTSGTGELFF
TRBV4-3	TRBJ2-6	CASSQELGISGANVLTF
TRBV5-1	TRBJ2-5	CASSLGGHQETQYF